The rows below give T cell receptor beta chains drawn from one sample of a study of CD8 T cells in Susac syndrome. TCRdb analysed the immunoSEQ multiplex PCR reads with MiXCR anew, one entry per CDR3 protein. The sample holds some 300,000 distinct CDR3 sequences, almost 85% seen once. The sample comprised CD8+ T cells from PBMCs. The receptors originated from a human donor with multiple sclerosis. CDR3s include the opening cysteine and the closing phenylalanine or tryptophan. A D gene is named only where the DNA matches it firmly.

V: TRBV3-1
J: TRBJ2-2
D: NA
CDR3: CASSPHPGELFF
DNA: TGTGCCAGCAGCCCACATCCCGGGGAGCTGTTTTTT

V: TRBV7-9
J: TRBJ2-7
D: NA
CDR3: CASSLSEGGSPYEQYF
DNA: TGTGCCAGCAGCTTAAGTGAAGGGGGAAGTCCCTACGAGCAGTACTTC

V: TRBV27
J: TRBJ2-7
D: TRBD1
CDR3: CASSLLIGQGQHEQYF
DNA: TGTGCCAGCAGTTTACTCATAGGACAGGGCCAACACGAGCAGTACTTC

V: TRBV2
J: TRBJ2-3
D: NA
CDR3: CASSEKWTLDTQYF
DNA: TGTGCCAGCAGTGAAAAATGGACGCTAGATACGCAGTATTTT

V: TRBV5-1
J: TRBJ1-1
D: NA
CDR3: CASSLPPGQNTEAFF
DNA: TGCGCCAGCAGCTTACCGCCCGGGCAGAACACTGAAGCTTTCTTT

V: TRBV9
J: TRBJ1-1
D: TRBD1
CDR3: CASSPRQGWTEAFF
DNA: TGTGCCAGCAGCCCGCGACAGGGTTGGACTGAAGCTTTCTTT

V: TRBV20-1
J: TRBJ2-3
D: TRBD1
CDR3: CSASVLGGQSADTQYF
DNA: TGCAGTGCTAGCGTACTAGGGGGACAGTCGGCTGATACGCAGTATTTT

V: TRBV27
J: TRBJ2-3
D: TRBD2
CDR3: CASSLSAGVADTQYF
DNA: TGTGCCAGCAGTTTATCTGCGGGAGTGGCAGATACGCAGTATTTT

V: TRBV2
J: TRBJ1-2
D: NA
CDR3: CASPTGPYGYTF
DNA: TGTGCCAGCCCGACAGGACCCTATGGCTACACCTTC

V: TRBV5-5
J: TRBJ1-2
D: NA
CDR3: CASSPQIPTNYGYTF
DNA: TGTGCCAGCAGCCCTCAGATTCCTACTAACTATGGCTACACCTTC

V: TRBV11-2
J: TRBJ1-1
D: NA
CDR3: CASSLAGVRSAINTEAFF
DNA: TGTGCCAGCAGCTTAGCTGGAGTCCGGTCTGCGATTAACACTGAAGCTTTCTTT

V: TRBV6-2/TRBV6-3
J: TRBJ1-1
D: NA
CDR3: CASSYSQDKGPEAFF
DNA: TGTGCCAGCAGTTACTCCCAAGACAAGGGACCTGAAGCTTTCTTT

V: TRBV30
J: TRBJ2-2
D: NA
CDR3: CAWSVLRSGELFF
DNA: TGTGCCTGGAGTGTACTCAGGTCCGGGGAGCTGTTTTTT

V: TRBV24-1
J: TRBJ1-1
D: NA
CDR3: CATSDPGTEAFF
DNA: TGTGCCACCAGTGATCCCGGGACTGAAGCTTTCTTT

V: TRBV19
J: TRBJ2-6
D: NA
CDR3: CASRWAGGSGDNVLTF
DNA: TGTGCCAGTAGATGGGCAGGGGGGTCTGGGGACAACGTCCTGACTTTC

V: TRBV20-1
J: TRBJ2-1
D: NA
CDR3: CSAALGTSSYNEQFF
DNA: TGCAGTGCTGCACTCGGGACGAGCTCCTACAATGAGCAGTTCTTC

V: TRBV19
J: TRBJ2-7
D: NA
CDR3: CASSIAGPGVSYEQYF
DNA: TGTGCCAGTAGTATAGCGGGGCCGGGGGTGAGCTACGAGCAGTACTTC